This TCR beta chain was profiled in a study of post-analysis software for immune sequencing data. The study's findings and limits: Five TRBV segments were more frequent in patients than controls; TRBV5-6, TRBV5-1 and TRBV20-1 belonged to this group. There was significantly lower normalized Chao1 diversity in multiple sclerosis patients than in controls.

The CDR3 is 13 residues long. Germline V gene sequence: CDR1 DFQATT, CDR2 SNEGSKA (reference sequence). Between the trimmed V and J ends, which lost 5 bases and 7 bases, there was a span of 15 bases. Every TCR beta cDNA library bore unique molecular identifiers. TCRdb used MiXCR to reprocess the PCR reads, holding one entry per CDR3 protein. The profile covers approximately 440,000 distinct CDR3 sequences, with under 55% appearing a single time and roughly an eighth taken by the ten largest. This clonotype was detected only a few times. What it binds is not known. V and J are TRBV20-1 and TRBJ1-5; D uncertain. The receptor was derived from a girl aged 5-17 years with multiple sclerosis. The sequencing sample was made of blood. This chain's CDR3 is CSARGGLDQPQHF. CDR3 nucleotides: TGCAGTGCTCGCGGCGGGTTAGACCAGCCCCAGCATTTT.